Sequencing of this TCR beta chain was carried out in a study of blood T cells in healthy people across ages. In the case of this clonotype: Its antigen is currently unknown. A junction boundary mismatches the germline segment, possibly from a read error.

Overall study findings and caveats: Percentage of naive T cells showed a strong correlation with TCR beta diversity.

With a J-beta primer mix and a sample-barcoded 5' primer, a second PCR ran roughly 6 to 11 cycles. Each of the cDNA molecules was tagged by a template-switch adaptor with 12 random nucleotides. TCRdb redid the calling of the 5' RACE reads with MiXCR, one entry per CDR3 protein. The sample has around 1,500,000 distinct CDR3 sequences, over 25% seen once. This CDR3 has 18 amino acids. Germline V lookup: CDR1 SGDLS, CDR2 YYNGEE. The sequenced sample was blood. The gene calls are TRBV9 and TRBJ2-1; 11 bases agree with TRBD2. The TCR sequence derives from a woman in her thirties in good health. The CDR3 loop is CASSVDSGGVLSFNEQFF. The DNA of the CDR3 is TGTGCCAGCAGCGTAGATAGCGGGGGGGTTCTGTCCTTCAATGAGCAGTTCTTC.